The present entry profiles one T cell receptor beta chain with its context. Its antigen remains unknown. Method: immunoSEQ multiplex PCR; TCRdb's copy keeps in-frame clones and lacks some. The sample lists more than 50,000 clones; about 74% were seen once. The data are from a study of vaccination effects on CD4 cells after COVID-19. Study details: ViraFEST expansion of antigen-specific CD4+ T cells with viral peptide pools preceded sequencing.

CD4+ T cell isolation took place after 10 days of culture. The CDR3 has 15 amino acids. Trimming took 4 bases from V and 13 from J; bases not matched to a gene: 13. Germline CDR1 reads SGHRS; CDR2 reads YFSETQ. The source material was CD4+ T cells from PBMCs cultured without peptide, sampled before COVID-19 vaccination. V gene TRBV5-1 combines with J gene TRBJ2-5, with TRBD2 matching 13 bases. The TCR was taken from a human donor who received a COVID-19 vaccine. DNA of the CDR3: TGCGCCAGCAGCCTAGTGACTAGCGGGGGGACGGCTCGGTACTTC. Residues: CASSLVTSGGTARYF.